The clone carrying this T cell receptor (beta chain) showed up just a few times. Original handling: From reference gene primer amplification, estimates of nucleated cell counts were derived. Clones were sequenced by immunoSEQ multiplex PCR, and TCRdb holds only the in-frame ones, with some missing. V and J calls and clone size are as listed in that table; D and trimming were resolved from the DNA. This sample has approximately 160,000 clones, with 90% to 95% found just once. The data were obtained in a study of blood T cell repertoires in COVID-19. Overall study context: T cells, B-cell-depleted T cells, or PBMCs supplied cDNA or gDNA.

V was trimmed by 0 bases and J by 1 base, leaving 9 bases between them. Germline CDR1 reads MNHEY; CDR2 reads SMNVEV (reference sequence). CDR3 size: 16 residues. The sequenced sample consisted of peripheral blood. This chain joins TRBV27 and TRBJ1-4, with D tentatively TRBD1 (5 bases). The source of this sequence is a man in his fifties or sixties with acute or convalescent COVID-19. CDR3 DNA sequence: TGTGCCAGCAGTTTATCGTTCGGGGGAACTAATGAAAAACTGTTTTTT. Its translation: CASSLSFGGTNEKLFF.